This TCR beta chain was captured in a study of T-cell memory formation after mild COVID-19. Background on the study: In these data, TCR clusters were largely donor specific.

The study's findings and limits: Some clones that responded were present in memory (sampled pre-infection), which suggests cross-reactive memory joined. Clones contracting across day 15 to 85 had a balanced CD4/CD8 profile; later expanding clones leaned CD4+.

The germline CDR1 and CDR2 sequences are LNHDA and SQIVND (reference sequence). This CDR3 spans 13 amino acids. The V and J ends lost 1 base and 5 bases respectively, with 9 bases between them. 5'RACE with constant-segment primers yielded barcoded, UMI-tagged TCR alpha and TCR beta cDNA libraries. TCRdb fed the 5' RACE reads into MiXCR, producing one record per CDR3 protein. The sample lists roughly 560,000 distinct CDR3 sequences, around 20% occurring once. Remarks on this clonotype: What it binds is not known.

The sequencing input was PBMCs or a T cell subset sorted from them (not recorded which). The sequence was collected from an adult woman who had mild COVID-19 (a few samples of this study predate the infection). Cell type and time point are not known. The rearrangement links TRBV19 to TRBJ2-7, with D hard to call. CDR3 DNA: TGTGCCAGTAGTATAGTAACGTTCAACGAGCAGTACTTC. Protein product: CASSIVTFNEQYF.